What follows are 31 T cell receptor beta chains derived from one specimen sequenced in a study of T-cell memory formation after mild COVID-19. TCRdb re-analysed the 5' RACE reads in MiXCR, keeping a single row per CDR3 protein. The data contain about 180,000 distinct CDR3 sequences, roughly 17% of them singletons. Sequenced input: PBMCs or a T cell subset sorted from them (not recorded which). The source is an adult woman who had mild COVID-19 (a few samples of this study predate the infection). Cell type and time point are not known.

The sample holds many counts of this clonotype. The rearrangement links TRBV6-2 or TRBV6-3 to TRBJ1-1, with a possible D match to TRBD1 (6 bases). CDR3 length equals 13 residues. Germline V CDR1 and CDR2: MNHEY, SVGEGT. The V end lost 8 bases, the J end lost 5 bases, and 15 bases lay between the germline ends. The CDR3 sequence is CASRQDLNTEAFF. CDR3 nucleotides: TGTGCCAGCCGACAGGACCTAAATACTGAAGCTTTCTTT.

The genes are TRBV12-3 or TRBV12-4 and TRBJ1-1; D possibly corresponds to TRBD1 (5 bases). The CDR3 loop spans 14 amino acids. V dropped 6 bases and J dropped 6 bases, with 17 bases sitting between them. CDR3 coding DNA: TGTGCCAGCAGGATAGGGGCAGGGCCTCCTGAAGCTTTCTTT. Its protein product is CASRIGAGPPEAFF.

This clonotype was observed at least ten times. This chain joins TRBV12-3 or TRBV12-4 and TRBJ2-6, with D unresolved. With 1 base removed from V and 3 bases from J, the gap between germline ends came to 1 base. This CDR3 comprises 13 residues. The CDR3 region is CASSLGGANVLTF. In DNA form, the CDR3 reads TGTGCCAGCAGTTTAGGTGGGGCCAACGTCCTGACTTTC.

This chain uses TRBV2 with TRBJ2-3; 7 nucleotides align to TRBD2. Germline CDR1 reads SNHLY; CDR2 reads FYNNEI. This CDR3 comprises 14 residues. The ends lost 8 bases at V and 0 bases at J; junction bases unmatched: 5. The chain's CDR3 is CASFGLGSTDTQYF. The CDR3 coding sequence is TGTGCCAGCTTCGGACTAGGGAGCACAGATACGCAGTATTTT.

The CDR3 DNA follows: TGCAGTGCTAGCCACCGCGGGCAAAGCACAGATACGCAGTATTTT. It encodes CSASHRGQSTDTQYF. The rearrangement links TRBV20-1 to TRBJ2-3, with a possible D match to TRBD2 (5 bases). Germline-derived CDR1 and CDR2 are DFQATT and SNEGSKA (reference sequence). This CDR3 has 15 amino acids. Deletions cut 3 bases from V and 0 bases from J, with 13 bases between.

The chain employs TRBV20-1 and TRBJ2-7; D is unclear. CDR3 length equals 13 residues. Germline V gives CDR1 DFQATT, CDR2 SNEGSKA (reference sequence). The V end lost 2 bases, the J end lost 3 bases, and 11 bases lay between the germline ends. The CDR3: CSARSVLSYEQYF. In DNA form, the CDR3 reads TGCAGTGCTAGAAGCGTCCTTAGCTACGAGCAGTACTTC.

Only a few counts were recorded for this clonotype. This chain connects TRBV10-3 to TRBJ2-7; D possibly corresponds to TRBD1 (5 bases). V was clipped by 3 bases and J by 1 base, with 10 bases between them. Germline CDR1 reads ENHRY; CDR2 reads SYGVKD. This CDR3 is built from 14 residues. The CDR3 sequence: CAISDRAGSYEQYF. The CDR3 DNA is TGTGCCATCAGTGATCGGGCAGGGTCCTACGAGCAGTACTTC.

The gene calls are TRBV5-1 and TRBJ2-1; tentative D call: TRBD2 (5 bases). The germline gives CDR1 SGHRS, CDR2 YFSETQ. Trimming removed 1 base at V and 6 bases at J, with 11 bases between. The CDR3 consists of 14 residues. This CDR3 is CASSLLGASNEQFF. The CDR3 DNA reads TGCGCCAGCAGCTTGTTGGGAGCCTCCAATGAGCAGTTCTTC.

In its sample, this clonotype was seen a few times. V gene TRBV24-1 combines with J gene TRBJ2-1; D ambiguous. Germline CDR1 is KGHDR and CDR2 is SFDVKD. This CDR3 spans 12 amino acids. V lost 3 bases to trimming and J lost 7 bases, with 6 bases between them. CDR3 sequence reads: CATSDPINEQFF. In DNA, the CDR3 is TGTGCCACCAGTGATCCAATAAATGAGCAGTTCTTC.

This clonotype was seen more than once but under ten times. The rearrangement uses TRBV12-3 or TRBV12-4 and TRBJ2-1; D is tentatively TRBD1 or TRBD2 (6 bases each). The CDR3 is 13 amino acids. Trimming pared 4 bases from V and 6 bases from J, leaving 10 bases between. This chain's CDR3 is CASSSTGANEQFF. In DNA, the CDR3 is TGTGCCAGCAGTTCCACGGGGGCCAATGAGCAGTTCTTC.

This clonotype was seen many times. V usage is TRBV5-1 and J usage is TRBJ1-2; D is perhaps TRBD1 (6 bases). The CDR3 runs 15 residues. The V gene's germline CDR1 is SGHRS and CDR2 YFSETQ. V lost 0 bases and J lost 5, with 14 bases in between. The CDR3 here is CASSLVRGGTYGYTF. DNA of the CDR3: TGCGCCAGCAGCTTGGTCAGAGGGGGAACTTATGGCTACACCTTC.

This clonotype has a handful of counts. The chain recombines TRBV24-1 with TRBJ2-1; the D call may be TRBD1 or TRBD2 (5 bases each). The CDR3 is 15 amino acids. V lost 3 bases and J lost 1, with 9 bases in between. Per germline, CDR1 KGHDR and CDR2 SFDVKD. This chain's CDR3 is CATSDGDGSYNEQFF. Here the CDR3 DNA reads TGTGCCACCAGTGATGGGGACGGATCCTACAATGAGCAGTTCTTC.

V usage is TRBV20-1 and J usage is TRBJ2-1; 7 nucleotides match TRBD1. The length of the CDR3 is 14 residues. V was pared by 3 bases and J by 8 bases, with 10 bases of the junction left unmatched. From germline, CDR1 is DFQATT and CDR2 SNEGSKA (reference sequence). The CDR3 sequence is CSARLGGRGHEQFF. The CDR3 DNA is TGCAGTGCTAGGTTAGGGGGCCGGGGCCATGAGCAGTTCTTC.

The chain uses TRBV7-9 and TRBJ2-5, with 9 bases lining up with TRBD1. Trimming removed 5 bases from V and 7 bases from J; junction bases left unmatched: 8. The CDR3 has 14 amino acids. CDR1 is SEHNR and CDR2 is FQNEAQ in the germline V gene (reference sequence). CDR3 sequence reads: CASSAQGQGRTQYF. The CDR3 nucleotides read TGTGCCAGCAGCGCTCAGGGACAGGGTCGGACCCAGTACTTC.

The table lists this clonotype with many counts. CDR3 protein: CASSLASGTYYEQYF. CDR3 DNA: TGTGCCAGCAGCCTAGCTTCGGGAACCTACTACGAGCAGTACTTC. The J gene is TRBJ2-7, the V gene TRBV13; a weak D match, TRBD2 (5 bases). Germline loops: CDR1 PRHDT, CDR2 FYEKMQ (reference sequence). This CDR3 comprises 15 residues. V lost 5 bases and J lost 3, with 17 bases in between.

In its sample, this clonotype was seen a few times. The chain combines TRBV12-3 or TRBV12-4 with TRBJ1-6; TRBD1 might be the D (5 bases). Trimming cost V 4 bases and J 6 bases, with 10 bases left between them. The CDR3 contains 14 residues. For the CDR3, the DNA is TGTGCCAGCAGTTGGGGGTTAGCTAATTCACCCCTCCACTTT. It yields the protein CASSWGLANSPLHF.

This sequence joins TRBV5-1 and TRBJ1-4, with 9 bases matching TRBD1. This CDR3 region has 15 residues. Germline loops: CDR1 SGHRS, CDR2 YFSETQ. Trimming removed 4 bases from V and 6 bases from J; junction bases left unmatched: 7. In DNA, the CDR3 is TGCGCCAGCAGCCCGCTCGGGACAGGGTATGAAAAACTGTTTTTT. Encoded protein: CASSPLGTGYEKLFF.

The table lists this clonotype with a few counts. The chain uses TRBV7-3 and TRBJ2-3; D tentatively reads TRBD1 or TRBD2 (5 bases each). Trimming left V 2 bases short and J 14 bases short, with 17 bases between. The CDR3 has 13 residues. Per the germline V gene, CDR1 is SGHTA and CDR2 is FQGTGA. As DNA, the CDR3 is TGTGCCAGCAGCTTACCCCCGGGGCGAGTGTTGTATTTT. Its protein product is CASSLPPGRVLYF.

The chain couples TRBV3-1 to TRBJ2-5; D unresolved. The CDR3 sequence is 13 residues long. Deletions cut 4 bases from V and 2 bases from J, with 8 bases between. CDR1 and CDR2 (germline): LGHDT, YNNKEL (reference sequence). For the CDR3, the DNA is TGTGCCAGCAGCCGCTCCTTACAAGAGACCCAGTACTTC. Translation: CASSRSLQETQYF.

This clonotype was counted a few times. Here the CDR3 DNA reads TGTGCCAGCAGCTTTCGCGGGACAGGGAACAATCAGCCCCAGCATTTT. It translates to CASSFRGTGNNQPQHF. The chain combines TRBV5-6 with TRBJ1-5; 9 bases line up with TRBD1. This CDR3 spans 16 amino acids. The junction had 6 bases not matched to a gene; V was cut back by 2 bases and J by 3 bases. CDR1 and CDR2 from the germline V gene are SGHDT and YYEEEE.

The gene calls are TRBV7-2 and TRBJ2-2; TRBD2 matches 7 bases. The germline V gene has CDR1 SGHTA and CDR2 FQGNSA. Unmatched junction bases numbered 9, after V lost 6 bases and J lost 5 bases. This CDR3 spans 15 amino acids. CDR3 in DNA: TGTGCCAGCAGTACCGGGGGGAGGGAAACCGGGGAGCTGTTTTTT. It codes for CASSTGGRETGELFF.

This clonotype was counted only a few times. The rearrangement uses TRBV12-3 or TRBV12-4 and TRBJ2-5; D uncertain. The germline V and J ends were trimmed by 6 bases and 5 bases, with 13 bases remaining between them. The CDR3 length is 13 residues. The CDR3 loop is CASSSNVGETQYF. As DNA, the CDR3 is TGTGCCAGCAGCTCCAATGTGGGGGAGACCCAGTACTTC.

The V and J genes are TRBV11-3 and TRBJ1-2, with D hard to call. The CDR3 contains 14 residues. The V end lost 0 bases, the J end lost 2 bases, and 7 bases lay between the germline ends. From germline, CDR1 is SGHNT and CDR2 YENEEA. CDR3 DNA: TGTGCCAGCAGCTTAGAACCCGGGAACTATGGCTACACCTTC. Its translation: CASSLEPGNYGYTF.

This chain links TRBV19 with TRBJ2-6, with D maybe TRBD2 (5 bases). Trimming pared 2 bases from V and 4 bases from J, leaving 18 bases between. The CDR3 runs to 18 residues. Germline CDR1 and CDR2: LNHDA and SQIVND (reference sequence). The CDR3 region is CASSIRDYPGAGANVLTF. The CDR3 region has the DNA TGTGCCAGTAGTATACGGGATTATCCCGGCGCGGGGGCCAACGTCCTGACTTTC.

The chain recombines TRBV6-1 with TRBJ2-5; D call uncertain. This CDR3 is built from 13 residues. The germline V and J ends were trimmed by 4 bases and 8 bases, with 14 bases remaining between them. Germline values: CDR1 MNHNS, CDR2 SASEGT. DNA for the CDR3: TGTGCCAGCAGTGGCGGCAACTCAGGAACCCAGTACTTC. It is translated as CASSGGNSGTQYF.

The table lists this clonotype with a few counts. The chain is built from TRBV7-3 and TRBJ2-5; 12 bases match TRBD2. The CDR3 consists of 15 residues. V was clipped by 5 bases and J by 5 bases; unmatched bases: 6. Germline-derived CDR1 and CDR2 are SGHTA and FQGTGA. CDR3 sequence: CASSLTSGSLETQYF. In nucleotides, the CDR3 is TGTGCCAGCAGCCTGACTAGCGGGAGCTTGGAGACCCAGTACTTC.

The chain links TRBV19 to TRBJ2-5; TRBD1 might be the D (5 bases). Germline lookup yields CDR1 LNHDA and CDR2 SQIVND (reference sequence). Between the trimmed V and J ends, which lost 5 bases and 4 bases, there was a span of 14 bases. The CDR3 is made up of 14 amino acids. CDR3 residues: CASSPRGASETQYF. The CDR3 region has the DNA TGTGCCAGTAGTCCTCGTGGGGCTTCAGAGACCCAGTACTTC.

This clonotype was seen more than once but under ten times. V is TRBV24-1 and J is TRBJ1-2; 8 nucleotides match TRBD1. The V segment lost 2 bases and the J segment 8 bases; nucleotides outside the gene matches: 6. Germline V gene data show CDR1 as KGHDR and CDR2 as SFDVKD. The CDR3 contains 14 residues. The CDR3 bases are TGTGCCACCAGTGATTCGATGGACAGGGAAGGCTACACCTTC. The encoded protein is CATSDSMDREGYTF.

This clonotype was seen more than once but under ten times. The genes are TRBV5-5 and TRBJ2-4, with unresolved D. The germline V and J ends were trimmed by 0 bases and 0 bases, with 4 bases remaining between them. Germline V gives CDR1 SGHKS, CDR2 YYEKEE (reference sequence). CDR3 length: 14 amino acids. The CDR3 reads CASSLGVAKNIQYF. CDR3 in DNA: TGTGCCAGCAGCTTGGGTGTAGCCAAAAACATTCAGTACTTC.

The chain uses TRBV7-9 and TRBJ1-1; TRBD1 aligns across 7 bases. The germline V gene encodes CDR1 SEHNR and CDR2 FQNEAQ (reference sequence). Trimming at V came to 5 bases and at J to 0 bases, leaving 12 bases not matched to a gene. This CDR3 is built from 17 residues. CDR3 sequence: CASSAGEQGGVNTEAFF. The CDR3 bases are TGTGCCAGCAGCGCGGGAGAGCAAGGGGGCGTGAACACTGAAGCTTTCTTT.

This clonotype turned up a few times. V is TRBV12-3 or TRBV12-4 and J is TRBJ1-2; D gene ambiguous. Between the trimmed V and J ends, which lost 3 bases and 5 bases, there was a span of 7 bases. The CDR3 is made up of 12 amino acids. CDR3 residues: CASSFRLYGYTF. The DNA of the CDR3 is TGTGCCAGCAGTTTTCGGCTTTATGGCTACACCTTC.